This T cell receptor (beta chain) appears in the sequencing data of a study of Graves' ophthalmopathy and Graves' hyperthyroidism. Study in general: Hyperthyroidism is called stable when no ophthalmopathy develops within 18 months of follow-up. Points from the study as a whole: Blood also contained most of the expanded thyroid clonotypes above 0.001 frequency.

Enrollment excluded any patients with other autoimmune diseases, uncontrolled infections, pregnancy or lactation. Only a few counts were recorded for this clonotype. Its target is unknown. For repertoire sequencing, the TCR beta CDR3 regions were amplified from RNA transcripts. In the first round, RT-PCR was carried out with HTBI primers, and a multiplex PCR formed the second round. Via MiXCR, TCRdb re-called the multiplex PCR reads, giving one row per CDR3 protein. This table has about 550,000 distinct CDR3 sequences, 39% appearing once. The sequenced sample was peripheral blood or thyroid tissue (not recorded which). The sequence came from an adult man with Graves' hyperthyroidism.

CDR3: CASCNPGPMTYEQYF. DNA of the CDR3: TGTGCCAGCTGTAACCCGGGACCCATGACCTACGAGCAGTACTTC. The chain carries TRBV28 and TRBJ2-7; either TRBD1 or TRBD2 may fit D (5 bases each). CDR1 and CDR2 from the germline V gene are MDHEN and SYDVKM. V lost 8 bases and J lost 2, with 19 bases in between. The length of the CDR3 is 15 residues.